A single sample gave rise to the 29 T cell receptor beta chains below, sequenced in a study of T-cell memory formation after mild COVID-19. TCRdb fed the 5' RACE reads into MiXCR, producing one record per CDR3 protein. This sample has a few hundred thousand distinct CDR3 sequences, with around 27% found just once. Material for sequencing was PBMCs or a T cell subset sorted from them (not recorded which). These receptors were collected from an adult woman who had mild COVID-19 (a few samples of this study predate the infection). Cell type and time point are not known.

In this sample, this clonotype turned up once. The chain combines TRBV24-1 with TRBJ2-3; a possible D gene is TRBD1 (6 bases). The CDR3 extends over 16 amino acids. From germline, CDR1 is KGHDR and CDR2 SFDVKD. Trimming shortened V by 2 bases and J by 2 bases, and 13 bases separated the two germline ends. CDR3 nucleotide sequence: TGTGCCACCAGTGATTCGGGGACAACCTTCACAGATACGCAGTATTTT. It encodes CATSDSGTTFTDTQYF.

This clonotype was detected ten times or more. The V gene is TRBV29-1, the J gene TRBJ2-1; the match to TRBD2 covers 12 bases. V trimming: 7 bases; J trimming: 4 bases; junction bases outside the gene matches: 8. The CDR3 has 15 amino acids. Germline lookup yields CDR1 SQVTM and CDR2 ANQGSEA. CDR3 sequence (DNA): TGCAGCGCTACTAGCGGGAGGCCGATGTACAATGAGCAGTTCTTC. Its protein product is CSATSGRPMYNEQFF.

The rearrangement joins TRBV3-1 to TRBJ2-3; D might be TRBD2 (5 bases). The V gene lost 4 bases and the J gene lost 4 bases, with 9 bases spanning the gap. The CDR3 sequence is 13 residues long. Germline CDR1 and CDR2: LGHDT and YNNKEL (reference sequence). The CDR3 reads CASSPGLSDTQYF. The DNA of the CDR3 is TGTGCCAGCAGCCCGGGGTTGTCAGATACGCAGTATTTT.

This sequence joins TRBV18 and TRBJ2-7, with TRBD2 as a possible D gene (6 bases). Per the germline V gene, CDR1 is KGHSH and CDR2 is LQKENI. The V gene lost 6 bases and the J gene lost 4 bases, with 16 bases spanning the gap. This CDR3 is built from 14 residues. The CDR3 here is CASSLPGVGYEQYF. The CDR3 region has the DNA TGTGCCAGCTCCCTGCCGGGGGTAGGATACGAGCAGTACTTC.

This rearrangement joins TRBV6-6 to TRBJ2-1; D may be TRBD1 or TRBD2 (6 bases each). CDR3 length: 12 amino acids. V lost 4 bases and J lost 8, with 9 bases in between. Germline-derived CDR1 and CDR2 are MNHNY and SVGAGI (reference sequence). CDR3 DNA sequence: TGTGCCAGCAGTTGGAGGGGGGATGAGCAGTTCTTC. Protein sequence: CASSWRGDEQFF.

The genes are TRBV5-1 and TRBJ2-5; D possibly matches TRBD1 or TRBD2 (5 bases each). Germline V gives CDR1 SGHRS, CDR2 YFSETQ. V was trimmed by 4 bases and J by 1 base, leaving 14 bases between them. There are 15 residues in the CDR3. The DNA for the CDR3 is TGCGCCAGCAGCGTTGACCCCGGGACCCAAGAGACCCAGTACTTC. Translation: CASSVDPGTQETQYF. Supplemented by reference TRBV5-1 and TRBJ2-5, the full variable domain reads KAGVTQTPRYLIKTRGQQVTLSCSPISGHRSVSWYQQTPGQGLQFLFEYFSETQRNKGNFPGRFSGRQFSNSRSEMNVSTLELGDSALYLCASSVDPGTQETQYFGPGTRLLVL.

Here the CDR3 reads CASSQPTRFGEANEKLFF. CDR3 nucleotide sequence: TGTGCCAGCAGCCAACCGACTCGGTTCGGAGAGGCTAATGAAAAACTGTTTTTT. The chain has TRBV3-1 and TRBJ1-4; D remains unclear. Trimming left V 2 bases short and J 3 bases short, with 19 bases between. CDR1 is LGHDT and CDR2 is YNNKEL in the germline V gene (reference sequence). This CDR3 is built from 18 residues.

This chain links TRBV16 with TRBJ2-5; the D is unclear. CDR3 length: 13 amino acids. The germline gives CDR1 KGHSY, CDR2 FQNENV. With 3 bases removed from V and 0 bases from J, the gap between germline ends came to 5 bases. As DNA, the CDR3 is TGTGCCAGCAGCCAGTCCTACCAAGAGACCCAGTACTTC. This codes for CASSQSYQETQYF.

This clonotype was picked up a small number of times. The rearrangement uses TRBV3-1 and TRBJ1-4; D not certain. Germline V lookup: CDR1 LGHDT, CDR2 YNNKEL (reference sequence). The CDR3 consists of 13 residues. V shed 6 bases and J shed 8 bases, with 13 bases lying between them. The CDR3 sequence is CASRPGRGEKLFF. The CDR3 region has the DNA TGTGCCAGCAGGCCGGGCCGAGGAGAAAAACTGTTTTTT.

Many counts were recorded for this clonotype. The chain couples TRBV29-1 to TRBJ2-5, with D perhaps matching TRBD2 (6 bases). The V gene's germline CDR1 is SQVTM and CDR2 ANQGSEA. This CDR3 contains 12 residues. Trimming pared 3 bases from V and 4 bases from J, leaving 9 bases between. This CDR3 reads CSVEGGRETQYF. As DNA, the CDR3 is TGCAGCGTTGAGGGGGGACGAGAGACCCAGTACTTC.

The J gene is TRBJ1-1, the V gene TRBV27; D is unresolved. This CDR3 contains 15 residues. The V and J ends lost 1 base and 5 bases respectively, with 14 bases between them. Germline V CDR1 and CDR2: MNHEY, SMNVEV (reference sequence). CDR3 residues: CASSLYRGEGTEAFF. CDR3 DNA: TGTGCCAGCAGTTTATATCGTGGCGAGGGAACTGAAGCTTTCTTT.

This clonotype was counted a few times. The V and J genes are TRBV20-1 and TRBJ2-2; D not certain. Deletions cut 3 bases from V and 7 bases from J, with 9 bases between. Germline CDR1 is DFQATT and CDR2 is SNEGSKA (reference sequence). This CDR3 region has 12 residues. This CDR3 is CSAREYGGELFF. The CDR3 nucleotides are TGCAGTGCTAGGGAGTACGGCGGGGAGCTGTTTTTT.

The CDR3 loop is CASSGLGQGQETQYF. The CDR3 nucleotides are TGTGCCAGTAGTGGCCTCGGACAGGGCCAAGAGACCCAGTACTTC. The J gene is TRBJ2-5, the V gene TRBV19, with 8 nucleotides matching TRBD1. Germline-derived CDR1 and CDR2 are LNHDA and SQIVND (reference sequence). V dropped 5 bases and J dropped 1; count of bases not matched to a gene: 6. The CDR3 extends over 15 amino acids.

This clonotype was counted at least ten times. This rearrangement joins TRBV7-8 to TRBJ1-6; TRBD1 is a possible D gene (6 bases). The CDR3 spans 15 residues. Per germline, CDR1 SGHVS and CDR2 FQNEAQ. V dropped 3 bases and J dropped 7 bases, with 13 bases sitting between them. Written as DNA, the CDR3 is TGTGCCAGCAGCTTCGGGGGCGACAGGAATTCACCCCTCCACTTT. Residues: CASSFGGDRNSPLHF.

This chain uses TRBV7-9 with TRBJ1-2; a possible D gene is TRBD1 (5 bases). Per germline, CDR1 SEHNR and CDR2 FQNEAQ (reference sequence). The CDR3 is 13 residues long. Trimming removed 4 bases from V and 4 bases from J, with 10 bases in between. CDR3 DNA sequence: TGTGCCAGCAGCTATGACAGTGGCTATGGCTACACCTTC. It translates to CASSYDSGYGYTF.

This chain connects TRBV5-1 to TRBJ1-2, with D possibly being TRBD1 (5 bases). Trimming left V 0 bases short and J 4 bases short, with 19 bases between. The CDR3 contains 17 residues. Germline-derived CDR1 and CDR2 are SGHRS and YFSETQ. The chain's CDR3 is CASSLDHQQVKGYGYTF. Here the CDR3 DNA reads TGCGCCAGCAGCTTGGATCATCAACAGGTGAAGGGCTATGGCTACACCTTC.

This clonotype was seen once. This rearrangement joins TRBV12-3 or TRBV12-4 to TRBJ2-2, with 8 positions matching TRBD2. The CDR3 runs to 15 residues. The V and J ends lost 5 bases and 7 bases, in that order; junction bases with no gene match: 9. CDR3: CASSPSAGAVGELFF. The DNA for the CDR3 is TGTGCCAGCAGTCCATCAGCGGGGGCGGTCGGGGAGCTGTTTTTT.

The J gene is TRBJ2-5, the V gene TRBV9; D gene unclear. The CDR3 runs 16 residues. V was clipped by 0 bases and J by 5 bases, with 17 bases between them. Germline V lookup: CDR1 SGDLS, CDR2 YYNGEE. The CDR3 DNA is TGTGCCAGCAGCGTAGCTACTGAGCCGGACGGGGAGACCCAGTACTTC. Translated: CASSVATEPDGETQYF.

The V and J genes are TRBV12-3 or TRBV12-4 and TRBJ2-2; 7 nucleotides line up with TRBD1. The CDR3 loop spans 15 amino acids. The trim removed 3 bases at V and 7 bases at J, leaving 8 bases unmatched. CDR3 residues: CASSLTGHPGGELFF. The CDR3 nucleotides are TGTGCCAGCAGTTTGACAGGGCACCCGGGCGGGGAGCTGTTTTTT.

In its sample, this clonotype was seen a few times. The rearrangement links TRBV7-8 to TRBJ2-2; D is undetermined. Looked up from germline, CDR1 is SGHVS and CDR2 is FQNEAQ. CDR3 length equals 13 residues. The V gene lost 6 bases and the J gene lost 5 bases, with 10 bases spanning the gap. CDR3 region: CASRLVATGELFF. CDR3 bases: TGTGCCAGCAGGCTAGTGGCTACCGGGGAGCTGTTTTTT.

CDR3 residues: CASRPAGTGDTGELFF. CDR3 coding DNA: TGTGCCAGCAGGCCTGCCGGGACAGGGGACACCGGGGAGCTGTTTTTT. The V call is TRBV6-5, the J call TRBJ2-2; TRBD1 matches 10 bases. There are 16 residues in the CDR3. The germline V gene has CDR1 MNHEY and CDR2 SVGAGI. Losses at the gene ends were 6 bases for V and 3 bases for J; bases not matched to a gene: 7.

A few counts support this clonotype. The V and J genes are TRBV20-1 and TRBJ2-7; possible D gene TRBD1, 5 bases. The length of the CDR3 is 12 residues. Germline V lookup: CDR1 DFQATT, CDR2 SNEGSKA (reference sequence). Trimming took off 4 bases at V and 0 bases at J, with 7 bases between the two ends. The CDR3 sequence is CSATGFSYEQYF. The CDR3 region has the DNA TGCAGTGCTACAGGGTTCTCCTACGAGCAGTACTTC.

The V call is TRBV5-1, the J call TRBJ2-1; TRBD1 matches 11 bases. CDR1 is SGHRS, CDR2 YFSETQ, per germline. Unmatched junction bases numbered 5, after V lost 4 bases and J lost 5 bases. CDR3 length equals 15 residues. CDR3 DNA sequence: TGCGCCAGCAGCACCGGGACAGGGGGAGACAATGAGCAGTTCTTC. Translating gives CASSTGTGGDNEQFF.

This chain connects TRBV5-4 to TRBJ2-7, with 8 positions matching TRBD2. J was trimmed by 0 bases and V by 5 bases; bases with no gene match: 1. CDR1 and CDR2 (germline): SGHNT, YYREEE (reference sequence). The CDR3 contains 13 residues. This CDR3 reads CASRAGGSYEQYF. For the CDR3, the DNA is TGTGCCAGCAGGGCGGGAGGCTCCTACGAGCAGTACTTC. The full variable domain, completed using reference TRBV5-4 and TRBJ2-7, is ETGVTQSPTHLIKTRGQQVTLRCSSQSGHNTVSWYQQALGQGPQFIFQYYREEENGRGNFPPRFSGLQFPNYSSELNVNALELDDSALYLCASRAGGSYEQYFGPGTRLTVT.

This clonotype appeared a few times. V and J are TRBV7-3 and TRBJ2-2; 8 positions match TRBD1. The CDR3 totals 15 residues. Unmatched junction bases numbered 4, after V lost 5 bases and J lost 2 bases. The germline CDR1 and CDR2 sequences are SGHTA and FQGTGA. CDR3 nucleotide sequence: TGTGCCAGCAGCCCACAGGGGGGTAACACCGGGGAGCTGTTTTTT. This codes for CASSPQGGNTGELFF.

This clonotype occurred a few times. The V and J genes are TRBV7-6 and TRBJ1-6, with D hard to call. The CDR3 covers 15 residues. Germline V CDR1 and CDR2: SGHVS, FNYEAQ. V lost 0 bases and J 7 bases, leaving 10 bases between the germline ends. CDR3 sequence (DNA): TGTGCCAGCAGCTTAGCGATGGGGAGCAATTCACCCCTCCACTTT. Translation: CASSLAMGSNSPLHF. Filled out from reference TRBV7-6 and TRBJ1-6, the complete variable domain reads GAGVSQSPRYKVTKRGQDVALRCDPISGHVSLYWYRQALGQGPEFLTYFNYEAQQDKSGLPNDRFSAERPEGSISTLTIQRTEQRDSAMYRCASSLAMGSNSPLHFGNGTRLTVT.

This chain connects TRBV11-2 to TRBJ2-5; D is unresolved. CDR1 is SGHAT and CDR2 is FQNNGV in the germline V gene. CDR3 length: 13 residues. Trimming took off 2 bases at V and 5 bases at J, with 9 bases between the two ends. The CDR3 coding sequence is TGTGCCAGCAGCTTATCAGCCCGGGAGACCCAGTACTTC. Residues: CASSLSARETQYF.

This clonotype was observed a few times. The chain couples TRBV4-3 to TRBJ1-4, with 10 bases fitting TRBD1. The V gene end was trimmed by 1 base and the J gene end by 7 bases; junction bases not matched to a gene: 3. Germline values: CDR1 LGHNA, CDR2 YSLEER. This CDR3 is built from 15 residues. For the CDR3, the DNA is TGCGCCAGCAGCCAAGCGGGACAGGGGTCTGAAAAACTGTTTTTT. This sequence encodes CASSQAGQGSEKLFF.

The genes are TRBV7-6 and TRBJ2-7, with TRBD1 identical over 12 bases. The CDR3 spans 17 residues. Germline-derived CDR1 and CDR2 are SGHVS and FNYEAQ. Trimming at V came to 1 base and at J to 2 bases, leaving 6 bases not matched to a gene. CDR3 region: CASSLGEGQGAAYEQYF. The CDR3 DNA reads as TGTGCCAGCAGCTTAGGAGAGGGACAGGGGGCGGCCTACGAGCAGTACTTC.